One and the same sample provided the 8 T cell receptor beta chains below, sequenced in a study of T-cell memory formation after mild COVID-19. TCRdb itself ran the 5' RACE reads through MiXCR, one entry per CDR3 protein. The sample has fewer than 450,000 distinct CDR3 sequences; 20% to 25% are singletons. Sequencing used PBMCs or a T cell subset sorted from them (not recorded which). These receptors were taken from an adult woman who had mild COVID-19 (a few samples of this study predate the infection). Cell type and time point are not known.

DNA of the CDR3: TGTGCCAGCAGCCCGACCCGCGGAGTCCTAGCCGCCTCCTACGAGCAGTACTTC. It yields the protein CASSPTRGVLAASYEQYF. This chain connects TRBV7-9 to TRBJ2-7, with D possibly being TRBD2 (5 bases). V lost 5 bases to trimming and J lost 0 bases, with 23 bases between them. This CDR3 is built from 18 residues. The germline V gene has CDR1 SEHNR and CDR2 FQNEAQ (reference sequence).

The rearrangement links TRBV12-3 or TRBV12-4 to TRBJ2-1, with 7 bases identical to TRBD2. The CDR3 spans 13 residues. For the CDR3, the DNA is TGTGCTAGCGGGCGCTGGGAGCTGGATGAGCAGTTCTTC. It codes for CASGRWELDEQFF.

This clonotype appeared many times. The chain couples TRBV12-3 or TRBV12-4 to TRBJ1-4; D is uncertain. V shed 4 bases and J shed 4 bases, with 7 bases lying between them. The CDR3 contains 13 residues. The CDR3 DNA is TGTGCCAGCAGTTACCAGCTTAATGAAAAACTGTTTTTT. This translates into CASSYQLNEKLFF.

The genes are TRBV9 and TRBJ1-6; TRBD1 is a possible D gene (5 bases). The CDR3 contains 15 residues. V shed 3 bases and J shed 4 bases, with 11 bases lying between them. Per germline, CDR1 SGDLS and CDR2 YYNGEE. CDR3 loop: CASSGEGHYNSPLHF. The CDR3 nucleotides read TGTGCCAGCAGCGGAGAGGGGCATTATAATTCACCCCTCCACTTT. The full variable domain, rest sourced from reference TRBV9 and TRBJ1-6, is DSGVTQTPKHLITATGQRVTLRCSPRSGDLSVYWYQQSLDQGLQFLIQYYNGEERAKGNILERFSAQQFPDLHSELNLSSLELGDSALYFCASSGEGHYNSPLHFGNGTRLTVT.

This clonotype was counted a few times. The V call is TRBV7-9, the J call TRBJ2-3; D is tentatively TRBD1 or TRBD2 (5 bases each). Germline V gene lookup returns CDR1 SEHNR and CDR2 FQNEAQ (reference sequence). V was trimmed by 0 bases and J by 0 bases, leaving 16 bases between them. The CDR3 is 18 amino acids. The CDR3 coding sequence is TGTGCCAGCAGCTTAGCCCCTTCCGGGGCCGTTAGCACAGATACGCAGTATTTT. It encodes CASSLAPSGAVSTDTQYF.

This rearrangement joins TRBV7-2 to TRBJ2-3, with D perhaps TRBD1 or TRBD2 (5 bases each). There are 15 residues in the CDR3. The ends were cut back, 3 bases at V and 8 bases at J, with 18 bases in the middle. The germline V gene has CDR1 SGHTA and CDR2 FQGNSA. The CDR3 sequence is CASSLNRDPRSTQYF. For the CDR3, the DNA is TGTGCCAGCAGCTTGAACCGGGACCCAAGAAGTACGCAGTATTTT.

This clonotype has just a few counts. The chain employs TRBV25-1 and TRBJ1-4, with D tentatively TRBD1 (5 bases). V lost 4 bases and J lost 3, with 15 bases in between. The germline V gene encodes CDR1 MGHDK and CDR2 SYGVNS. CDR3 length: 16 amino acids. The CDR3 protein is CASSAFGTSSNEKLFF. The CDR3 bases are TGTGCCAGCAGTGCTTTTGGGACTTCGTCTAATGAAAAACTGTTTTTT.

This clonotype turned up a few times. The rearrangement uses TRBV5-5 and TRBJ2-1; no clear D. Looked up from germline, CDR1 is SGHKS and CDR2 is YYEKEE (reference sequence). The length of the CDR3 is 14 residues. With 1 base removed from V and 3 bases from J, the gap between germline ends came to 8 bases. DNA for the CDR3: TGTGCCAGCAGCTTGCATTACAGCTACAATGAGCAGTTCTTC. Residues: CASSLHYSYNEQFF.